This T cell receptor beta chain came from a study of blood T cell repertoires in COVID-19. Trimming at V came to 2 bases and at J to 11 bases, leaving 8 bases not matched to a gene. The CDR3 covers 16 residues. Looked up from germline, CDR1 is KGHSH and CDR2 is LQKENI. Method: immunoSEQ multiplex PCR; TCRdb's copy keeps in-frame clones and lacks some. In the table there are 100,000 to 120,000 clones, about four fifths of which are singletons. The chain recombines TRBV18 with TRBJ1-6, with 11 nucleotides matching TRBD1. This clonotype was sampled from a woman aged 40-49 years with acute or convalescent COVID-19. Input material: peripheral blood. The CDR3 loop reads CASSPYGTGGQAPLHF. The CDR3 DNA reads as TGTGCCAGCTCACCATACGGGACAGGGGGGCAGGCACCCCTCCACTTT.